The entry below gives a single TCR beta chain sequence along with its context. Germline assignment: CDR1 SGHNT and CDR2 YYREEE (reference sequence). Trimming removed 2 bases from V and 6 bases from J, with 25 bases in between. This CDR3 is 18 amino acids long. The authors' processing: By means of reference gene primer amplification, nucleated cell counts were estimated. Clones were read by immunoSEQ multiplex PCR, and TCRdb kept only the in-frame ones, dropping some. V, J and clone size were drawn from that table, and D and trimming were deduced from the DNA. This sample has under 200,000 clones, with around 92% found just once. This study enrolled people aged about 18 to 90 from about two dozen US geographic areas. Either two negative PCRs, clearance, or symptom resolution qualified Cohort 3 donors as recovered. The entry originates in a study of blood T cell repertoires in COVID-19. Study-wide background: Samples representing acute and convalescent COVID-19 were sourced from the United States, Italy and Spain.

This TCR was recovered from a woman between 18 and 29 years old who had recovered from COVID-19. The chain carries TRBV5-4 and TRBJ2-3; a weak D match, TRBD1 (7 bases). Source material: PBMCs or T cells enriched from blood (not recorded which). The CDR3 sequence: CASSLGGGGVKGGDTQYF. Here the CDR3 DNA reads TGTGCCAGCAGCTTAGGAGGGGGCGGCGTAAAAGGTGGGGATACGCAGTATTTT. Filled out from reference TRBV5-4 and TRBJ2-3, the complete variable domain reads ETGVTQSPTHLIKTRGQQVTLRCSSQSGHNTVSWYQQALGQGPQFIFQYYREEENGRGNFPPRFSGLQFPNYSSELNVNALELDDSALYLCASSLGGGGVKGGDTQYFGPGTRLTVL.